This T cell receptor beta chain was sequenced during a study of blood T cell repertoires in COVID-19. Overall study context: In each case, the material was cDNA or gDNA derived from T cells, B-cell-depleted T cells, or PBMCs.

The ends lost 5 bases at V and 14 bases at J; junction bases unmatched: 7. Germline lookup yields CDR1 MNHEY and CDR2 SVGAGI. This CDR3 comprises 13 residues. TCRdb keeps only in-frame clones here, not all; method: immunoSEQ multiplex PCR. The table lists over 50,000 clones, more than 75% of them singletons. The V gene is TRBV6-5, the J gene TRBJ2-1; 12 positions match TRBD2. The receptor's source is a human donor in a cohort sampled during active COVID-19. Sequences were obtained from peripheral blood. The CDR3 bases are TGTGCCAGCAGTCCGCTGACTAGCGGGAGCAAGTTCTTC. Translated: CASSPLTSGSKFF.